Below are 23 T cell receptor beta chains sequenced from a single sample in a study of technical replicates of blood from several donors. Using immunoSEQ multiplex PCR, the repertoire was profiled, and TCRdb retains in-frame clones only, with some absent. In the table there are 65,000 to 95,000 clones, about 93% of which are singletons. Sequenced input: T cells isolated from PBMCs. The receptors were sampled from a human donor in good health.

V and J are TRBV9 and TRBJ2-2, with 7 bases fitting TRBD2. The germline V gene has CDR1 SGDLS and CDR2 YYNGEE. Germline trimming cut 4 bases from V and 2 bases from J; bases unmatched to any gene: 8. The CDR3 contains 16 residues. CDR3: CASSKWLAVNTGELFF. In nucleotides, the CDR3 is TGTGCCAGCAGCAAGTGGCTAGCGGTTAACACCGGGGAGCTGTTTTTT.

The chain employs TRBV28 and TRBJ1-1, with D unresolved. The CDR3 sequence is 13 residues long. CDR1 is MDHEN and CDR2 is SYDVKM in the germline V gene. V lost 2 bases and J 1 base, leaving 5 bases between the germline ends. For the CDR3, the DNA is TGTGCCAGCAGTTTAGCGGGGAACACTGAAGCTTTCTTT. This codes for CASSLAGNTEAFF. The complete variable domain, with remaining parts taken from reference TRBV28 and TRBJ1-1, reads DVKVTQSSRYLVKRTGEKVFLECVQDMDHENMFWYRQDPGLGLRLIYFSYDVKMKEKGDIPEGYSVSREKKERFSLILESASTNQTSMYLCASSLAGNTEAFFGQGTRLTVV.

The chain links TRBV2 to TRBJ2-6, with no clear D. Trimming cost V 3 bases and J 0 bases, with 6 bases left between them. Germline assignment: CDR1 SNHLY and CDR2 FYNNEI. The CDR3 runs 15 residues. The CDR3 DNA follows: TGTGCCAGCAGTGAGGTCGGCTCTGGGGCCAACGTCCTGACTTTC. This translates into CASSEVGSGANVLTF.

The chain uses TRBV9 and TRBJ2-4; 8 nucleotides align to TRBD1. V dropped 4 bases and J dropped 10; count of bases not matched to a gene: 7. CDR1 and CDR2 from the germline V gene are SGDLS and YYNGEE. This CDR3 has 13 residues. This CDR3 reads CASSLGTGYIQYF. The CDR3 DNA reads as TGTGCCAGCAGCTTGGGGACAGGTTATATTCAGTACTTC.

The CDR3 DNA reads as TGTGCCAGCAGGGCTTTAGTCCGGCAGGCAATTCTTTACGAGCAGTACTTC. Encoded protein: CASRALVRQAILYEQYF. The gene calls are TRBV28 and TRBJ2-7, with D unresolved. V was clipped by 6 bases and J by 4 bases, with 25 bases between them. The CDR3 length is 17 residues. The germline CDR1 and CDR2 sequences are MDHEN and SYDVKM.

This clone was recorded once. The chain has TRBV9 and TRBJ2-7; no clear D gene. V lost 3 bases, J lost 3 bases, and 10 bases lay in between. The germline V gene encodes CDR1 SGDLS and CDR2 YYNGEE. This CDR3 has 13 amino acids. The CDR3 DNA reads as TGTGCCAGCAGCGCAAAACCCGGCTACGAGCAGTACTTC. It specifies CASSAKPGYEQYF.

The rearrangement links TRBV4-1 to TRBJ1-4, with D perhaps matching TRBD1 (5 bases). Germline loops: CDR1 MGHRA, CDR2 YSYEKL. Trimming stripped 0 bases from V and 3 bases from J, with 11 bases between. This CDR3 is 16 amino acids long. CDR3 residues: CASSQDLRGANEKLFF. The CDR3 DNA reads TGCGCCAGCAGCCAAGACTTGCGGGGGGCTAATGAAAAACTGTTTTTT.

The genes are TRBV7-9 and TRBJ1-1; 7 nucleotides align to TRBD1. The CDR3 is 12 amino acids. Germline V gene data show CDR1 as SEHNR and CDR2 as FQNEAQ (reference sequence). V dropped 4 bases and J dropped 4; count of bases not matched to a gene: 0. The CDR3 here is CASSWDSTEAFF. DNA for the CDR3: TGTGCCAGCAGCTGGGACAGCACTGAAGCTTTCTTT.

This rearrangement joins TRBV7-7 to TRBJ1-5; D is unresolved. V lost 1 base to trimming and J lost 6 bases, with 7 bases between them. The CDR3 is made up of 13 amino acids. Looked up from germline, CDR1 is SSHAT and CDR2 is FNYEAQ (reference sequence). The CDR3 DNA reads as TGTGCCAGCAGCTTAGATTTATCTCAGCCCCAGCATTTT. Translation gives CASSLDLSQPQHF.

The rearrangement uses TRBV5-1 and TRBJ1-1; 8 bases fit TRBD1. Trimming cost V 3 bases and J 6 bases; bases outside gene matches: 7. The CDR3 has 14 residues. Germline CDR1 and CDR2: SGHRS and YFSETQ. CDR3 sequence reads: CASSSTGAQAEAFF. The CDR3 DNA is TGCGCCAGCAGCTCGACAGGGGCTCAGGCTGAAGCTTTCTTT.

The gene calls are TRBV9 and TRBJ1-2; D is undetermined. The germline V and J ends were trimmed by 4 bases and 8 bases, with 15 bases remaining between them. Germline lookup yields CDR1 SGDLS and CDR2 YYNGEE. The CDR3 loop spans 13 amino acids. The CDR3 protein is CASSTGILGGYTF. The CDR3 nucleotides read TGTGCCAGCAGCACCGGGATCCTCGGAGGCTACACCTTC.

The chain carries TRBV6-1 and TRBJ2-4, with 7 bases aligning to TRBD2. This CDR3 has 18 amino acids. V lost 0 bases and J lost 1; bases outside the gene matches: 9. The germline V gene encodes CDR1 MNHNS and CDR2 SASEGT. CDR3 bases: TGTGCCAGCAGTGAAGCGCCATTCAGGGAGGGGGCCAAAAACATTCAGTACTTC. Encoded protein: CASSEAPFREGAKNIQYF.

The chain links TRBV10-1 to TRBJ2-7; 7 bases agree with TRBD1. This CDR3 is 14 amino acids long. After removal of 4 bases from V and 3 bases from J, the junction contained 6 bases not matched to a gene. Germline-derived CDR1 and CDR2 are WNHNN and SYGVQD (reference sequence). CDR3 bases: TGCGCCAGCAGTGCAGACAGGGTAGGCTACGAGCAGTACTTC. Its translation: CASSADRVGYEQYF.

The chain joins TRBV5-1 to TRBJ2-3, with D hard to call. CDR3 size: 12 residues. Per germline, CDR1 SGHRS and CDR2 YFSETQ. The V end was cut by 4 bases, the J end by 6 bases, with 9 bases between. The DNA of the CDR3 is TGCGCCAGCAGCATATCCCCCGATACGCAGTATTTT. Encoded protein: CASSISPDTQYF.

V usage is TRBV7-9 and J usage is TRBJ2-3; 8 bases match TRBD2. Germline V lookup: CDR1 SEHNR, CDR2 FQNEAQ (reference sequence). The trim removed 5 bases at V and 0 bases at J, leaving 4 bases unmatched. The CDR3 sequence is 15 residues long. CDR3 nucleotide sequence: TGTGCCAGCAGCGATACTAGCGGTAGCACAGATACGCAGTATTTT. It yields the protein CASSDTSGSTDTQYF. Looking up the rest from reference TRBV7-9 and TRBJ2-3 gives the full variable domain: DTGVSQNPRHKITKRGQNVTFRCDPISEHNRLYWYRQTLGQGPEFLTYFQNEAQLEKSRLLSDRFSAERPKGSFSTLEIQRTEQGDSAMYLCASSDTSGSTDTQYFGPGTRLTVL.

This clone was seen just once. The chain is built from TRBV6-5 and TRBJ2-7, with 7 bases matching TRBD2. Germline CDR1 and CDR2: MNHEY and SVGAGI. V lost 0 bases to trimming and J lost 2 bases; unmatched junction nucleotides: 1. This CDR3 is 14 amino acids long. The CDR3 sequence: CASSYSAGAYEQYF. Written as DNA, the CDR3 is TGTGCCAGCAGTTACTCTGCGGGAGCCTACGAGCAGTACTTC.

The chain has TRBV5-1 and TRBJ2-7; 8 bases align to TRBD1. Germline CDR1 is SGHRS and CDR2 is YFSETQ. The CDR3 sequence is 15 residues long. Trimming took 0 bases from V and 3 from J; bases not matched to a gene: 5. The CDR3 loop is CASSLGTGNLYEQYF. The CDR3 DNA reads as TGCGCCAGCAGCTTGGGGACAGGGAACCTCTACGAGCAGTACTTC.

The chain combines TRBV15 with TRBJ2-7; possible D gene TRBD1, 6 bases. The V end lost 6 bases, the J end lost 4 bases, and 13 bases lay between the germline ends. The germline V gene has CDR1 LNHNV and CDR2 YYDKDF (reference sequence). The CDR3 extends over 13 amino acids. The CDR3 DNA is TGTGCCACCAGGGAGGACAGTTTTTACGAGCAGTACTTC. Translating it yields CATREDSFYEQYF.

V gene TRBV6-4 combines with J gene TRBJ2-3; D remains ambiguous. V was trimmed by 4 bases and J by 3 bases, leaving 11 bases between them. This CDR3 contains 14 residues. CDR1 is MRHNA and CDR2 is SNTAGT in the germline V gene. The CDR3 sequence: CASSVSSFTDTQYF. The CDR3 DNA sequence: TGTGCCAGCAGTGTGAGCTCCTTTACAGATACGCAGTATTTT.

The chain links TRBV28 to TRBJ2-7; TRBD2 aligns across 7 bases. The CDR3 runs 11 residues. Unmatched junction bases numbered 0, after V lost 6 bases and J lost 4 bases. In germline, CDR1 is MDHEN, CDR2 SYDVKM. CDR3 DNA: TGTGCCAGCAGGGGGGGGTACGAGCAGTACTTC. It codes for CASRGGYEQYF.

This clone is a singleton in its sample. The chain couples TRBV5-1 to TRBJ2-3; no reliable D call. This CDR3 spans 15 amino acids. The germline V and J ends were trimmed by 2 bases and 2 bases, with 12 bases remaining between them. Germline assignment: CDR1 SGHRS and CDR2 YFSETQ. The CDR3 here is CASSLGTTYTDTQYF. The CDR3, as DNA: TGCGCCAGCAGCTTAGGTACTACCTACACAGATACGCAGTATTTT.

The rearrangement links TRBV5-1 to TRBJ1-3; maybe TRBD1 (5 bases). Trimming took 0 bases from V and 2 from J, leaving 15 bases between them. Germline V gives CDR1 SGHRS, CDR2 YFSETQ. CDR3 length: 17 amino acids. The chain's CDR3 is CASSLAQEGIAGNTIYF. The CDR3 DNA is TGCGCCAGCAGCTTGGCCCAGGAGGGGATCGCTGGAAACACCATATATTTT.

The gene calls are TRBV6-5 and TRBJ1-2, with a weak D call TRBD1 (6 bases). The V gene's germline CDR1 is MNHEY and CDR2 SVGAGI. The CDR3 extends over 15 amino acids. The V end was cut by 6 bases, the J end by 0 bases, with 14 bases between. The CDR3 loop is CASSTHGQSNYGYTF. The CDR3 nucleotides are TGTGCCAGCAGCACCCACGGACAGTCTAACTATGGCTACACCTTC.